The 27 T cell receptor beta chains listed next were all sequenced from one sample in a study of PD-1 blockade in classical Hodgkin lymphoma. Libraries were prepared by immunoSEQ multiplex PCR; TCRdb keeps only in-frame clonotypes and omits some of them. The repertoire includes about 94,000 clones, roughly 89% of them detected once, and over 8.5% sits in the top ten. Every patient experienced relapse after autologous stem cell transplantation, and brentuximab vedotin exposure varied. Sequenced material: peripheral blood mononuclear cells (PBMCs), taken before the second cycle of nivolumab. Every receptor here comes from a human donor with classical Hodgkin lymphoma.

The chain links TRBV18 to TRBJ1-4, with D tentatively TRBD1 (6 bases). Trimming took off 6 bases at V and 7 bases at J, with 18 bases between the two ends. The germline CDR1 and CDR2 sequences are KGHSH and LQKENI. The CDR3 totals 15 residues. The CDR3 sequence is CASSPQTGTGEKLFF. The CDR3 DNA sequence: TGTGCCAGCTCGCCGCAAACAGGGACGGGTGAAAAACTGTTTTTT.

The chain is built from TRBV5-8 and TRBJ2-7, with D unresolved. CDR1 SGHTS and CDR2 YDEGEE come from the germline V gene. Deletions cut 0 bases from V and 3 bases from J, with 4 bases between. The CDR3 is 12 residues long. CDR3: CASSLGYYEQYF. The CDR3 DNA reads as TGTGCCAGCAGCTTGGGCTACTACGAGCAGTACTTC.

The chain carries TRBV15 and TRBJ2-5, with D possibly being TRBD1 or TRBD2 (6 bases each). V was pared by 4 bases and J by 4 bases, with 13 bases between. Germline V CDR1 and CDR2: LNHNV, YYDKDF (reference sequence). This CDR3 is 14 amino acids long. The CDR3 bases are TGTGCCACCAGCATCTGGGGGGCAAGAGAGACCCAGTACTTC. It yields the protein CATSIWGARETQYF.

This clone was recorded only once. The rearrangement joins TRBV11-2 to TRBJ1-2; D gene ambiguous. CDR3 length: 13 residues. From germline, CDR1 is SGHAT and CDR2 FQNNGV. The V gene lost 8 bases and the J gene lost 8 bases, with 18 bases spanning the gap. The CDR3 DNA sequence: TGTGCCAGCGGCCCGCGAGTAGCGGTGGGCTACACCTTC. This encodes CASGPRVAVGYTF.

The CDR3 loop is CASSLGGAAYEQYF. The DNA of the CDR3 is TGTGCCAGCAGCTTGGGGGGGGCCGCCTACGAGCAGTACTTC. The chain joins TRBV5-8 to TRBJ2-7; TRBD1 or TRBD2 may be the D gene (6 bases each). In germline, CDR1 is SGHTS, CDR2 YDEGEE. The V end lost 0 bases, the J end lost 2 bases, and 9 bases lay between the germline ends. The CDR3 loop spans 14 amino acids.

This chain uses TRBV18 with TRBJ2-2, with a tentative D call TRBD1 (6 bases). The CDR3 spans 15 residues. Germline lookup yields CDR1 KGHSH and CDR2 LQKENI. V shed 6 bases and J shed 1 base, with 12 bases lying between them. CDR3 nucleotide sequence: TGTGCCAGCTCTCAACCGACAGGGAACACCGGGGAGCTGTTTTTT. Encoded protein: CASSQPTGNTGELFF.

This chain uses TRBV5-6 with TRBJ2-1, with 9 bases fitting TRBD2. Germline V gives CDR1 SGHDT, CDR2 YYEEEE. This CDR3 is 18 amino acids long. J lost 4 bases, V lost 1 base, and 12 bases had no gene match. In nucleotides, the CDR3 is TGTGCCAGCAGCTTGCTCCCCTCCGGCGGGGGGGTTTACAATGAGCAGTTCTTC. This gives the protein CASSLLPSGGGVYNEQFF.

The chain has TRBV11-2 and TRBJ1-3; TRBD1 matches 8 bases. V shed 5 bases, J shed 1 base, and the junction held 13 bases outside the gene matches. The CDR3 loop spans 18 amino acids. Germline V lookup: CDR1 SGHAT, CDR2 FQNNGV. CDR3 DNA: TGTGCCAGCAGCCTACCCCAGGACAGGGTGGGTTCTGGAAACACCATATATTTT. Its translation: CASSLPQDRVGSGNTIYF.

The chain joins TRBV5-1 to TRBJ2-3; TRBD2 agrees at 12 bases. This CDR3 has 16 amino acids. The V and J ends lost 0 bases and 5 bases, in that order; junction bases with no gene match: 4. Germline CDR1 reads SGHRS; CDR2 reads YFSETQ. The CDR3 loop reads CASSLEGLAGQDTQYF. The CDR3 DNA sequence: TGCGCCAGCAGCTTGGAAGGACTAGCGGGGCAAGATACGCAGTATTTT. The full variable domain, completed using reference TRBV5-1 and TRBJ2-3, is KAGVTQTPRYLIKTRGQQVTLSCSPISGHRSVSWYQQTPGQGLQFLFEYFSETQRNKGNFPGRFSGRQFSNSRSEMNVSTLELGDSALYLCASSLEGLAGQDTQYFGPGTRLTVL.

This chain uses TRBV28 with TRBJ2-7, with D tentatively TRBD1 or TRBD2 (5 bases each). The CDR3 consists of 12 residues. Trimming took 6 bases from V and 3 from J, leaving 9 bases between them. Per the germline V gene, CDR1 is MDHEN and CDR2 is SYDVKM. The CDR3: CASRGDHYEQYF. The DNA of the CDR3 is TGTGCCAGCAGGGGGGACCACTACGAGCAGTACTTC.

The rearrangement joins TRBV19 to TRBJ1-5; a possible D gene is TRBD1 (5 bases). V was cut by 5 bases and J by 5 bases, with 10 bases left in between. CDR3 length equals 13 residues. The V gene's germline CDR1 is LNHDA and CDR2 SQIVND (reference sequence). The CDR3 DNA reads TGTGCCAGTAGTCAGGGCCGAGATCAGCCCCAGCATTTT. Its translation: CASSQGRDQPQHF. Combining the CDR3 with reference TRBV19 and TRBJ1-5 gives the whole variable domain DGGITQSPKYLFRKEGQNVTLSCEQNLNHDAMYWYRQDPGQGLRLIYYSQIVNDFQKGDIAEGYSVSREKKESFPLTVTSAQKNPTAFYLCASSQGRDQPQHFGDGTRLSIL.

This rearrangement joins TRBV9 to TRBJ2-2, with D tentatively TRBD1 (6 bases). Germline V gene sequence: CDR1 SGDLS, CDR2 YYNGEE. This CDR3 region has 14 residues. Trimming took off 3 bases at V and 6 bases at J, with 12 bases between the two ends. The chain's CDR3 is CASSATTGPGELFF. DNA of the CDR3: TGTGCCAGCAGCGCGACGACAGGTCCCGGGGAGCTGTTTTTT. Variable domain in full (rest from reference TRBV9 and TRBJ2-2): DSGVTQTPKHLITATGQRVTLRCSPRSGDLSVYWYQQSLDQGLQFLIQYYNGEERAKGNILERFSAQQFPDLHSELNLSSLELGDSALYFCASSATTGPGELFFGEGSRLTVL.

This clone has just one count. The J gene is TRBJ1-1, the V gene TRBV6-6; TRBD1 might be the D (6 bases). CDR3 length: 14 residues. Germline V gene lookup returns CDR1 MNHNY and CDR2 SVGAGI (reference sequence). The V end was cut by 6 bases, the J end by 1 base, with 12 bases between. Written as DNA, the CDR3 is TGTGCCAGCAGCCCCGGGACAACGAACACTGAAGCTTTCTTT. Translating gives CASSPGTTNTEAFF.

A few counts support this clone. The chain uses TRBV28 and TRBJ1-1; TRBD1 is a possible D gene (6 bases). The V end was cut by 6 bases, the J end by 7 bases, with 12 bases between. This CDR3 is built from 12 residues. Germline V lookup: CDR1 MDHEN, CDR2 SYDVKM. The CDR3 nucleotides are TGTGCCAGCAGCACGACAGGTTTTGAAGCTTTCTTT. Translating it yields CASSTTGFEAFF. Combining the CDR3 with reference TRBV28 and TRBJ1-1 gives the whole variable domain DVKVTQSSRYLVKRTGEKVFLECVQDMDHENMFWYRQDPGLGLRLIYFSYDVKMKEKGDIPEGYSVSREKKERFSLILESASTNQTSMYLCASSTTGFEAFFGQGTRLTVV.

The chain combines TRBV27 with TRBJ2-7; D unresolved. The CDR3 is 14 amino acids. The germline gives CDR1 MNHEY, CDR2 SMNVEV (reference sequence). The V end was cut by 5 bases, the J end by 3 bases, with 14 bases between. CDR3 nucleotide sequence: TGTGCCAGCAGTGAATTTTCTGAGGACTACGAGCAGTACTTC. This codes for CASSEFSEDYEQYF.

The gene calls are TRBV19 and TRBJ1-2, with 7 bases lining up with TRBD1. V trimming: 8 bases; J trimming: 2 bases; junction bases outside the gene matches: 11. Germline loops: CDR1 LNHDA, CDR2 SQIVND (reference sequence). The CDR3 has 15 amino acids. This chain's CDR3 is CASLTPGGTNYGYTF. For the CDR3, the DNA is TGTGCCAGTTTAACCCCAGGGGGGACCAACTATGGCTACACCTTC. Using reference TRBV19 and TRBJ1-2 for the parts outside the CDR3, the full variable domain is DGGITQSPKYLFRKEGQNVTLSCEQNLNHDAMYWYRQDPGQGLRLIYYSQIVNDFQKGDIAEGYSVSREKKESFPLTVTSAQKNPTAFYLCASLTPGGTNYGYTFGSGTRLTVV.

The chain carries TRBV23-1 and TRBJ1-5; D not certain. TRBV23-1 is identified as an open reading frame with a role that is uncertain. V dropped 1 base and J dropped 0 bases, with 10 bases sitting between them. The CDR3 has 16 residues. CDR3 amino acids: CASSQFSGNSNQPQHF. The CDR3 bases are TGCGCCAGCAGTCAATTTTCAGGAAATAGCAATCAGCCCCAGCATTTT.

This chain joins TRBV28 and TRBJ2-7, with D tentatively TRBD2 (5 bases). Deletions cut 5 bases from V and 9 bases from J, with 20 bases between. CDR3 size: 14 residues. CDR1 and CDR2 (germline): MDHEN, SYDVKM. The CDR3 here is CASSPTSSRGRQYF. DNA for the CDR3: TGTGCCAGCAGTCCCACCTCATCCCGGGGTAGGCAGTACTTC.

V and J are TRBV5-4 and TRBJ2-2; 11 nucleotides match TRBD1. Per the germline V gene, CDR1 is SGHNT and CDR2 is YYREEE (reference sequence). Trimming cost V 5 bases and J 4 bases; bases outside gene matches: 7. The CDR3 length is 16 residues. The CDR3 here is CASRHGTGGGTGELFF. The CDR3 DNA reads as TGTGCCAGCAGACATGGGACAGGGGGTGGCACCGGGGAGCTGTTTTTT.

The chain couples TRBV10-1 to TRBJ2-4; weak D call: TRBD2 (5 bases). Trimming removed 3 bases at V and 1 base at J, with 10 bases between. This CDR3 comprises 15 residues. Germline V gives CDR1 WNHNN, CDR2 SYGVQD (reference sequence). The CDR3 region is CASSEYPGAKNIQYF. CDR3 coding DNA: TGCGCCAGCAGTGAATACCCGGGGGCCAAAAACATTCAGTACTTC.

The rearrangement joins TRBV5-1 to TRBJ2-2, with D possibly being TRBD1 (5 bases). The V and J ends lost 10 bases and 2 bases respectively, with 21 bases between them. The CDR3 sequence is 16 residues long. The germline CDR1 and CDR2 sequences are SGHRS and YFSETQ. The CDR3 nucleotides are TGCGCCTCCTCCTCCCTGGCAGGGTCTAACACCGGGGAGCTGTTTTTT. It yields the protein CASSSLAGSNTGELFF.

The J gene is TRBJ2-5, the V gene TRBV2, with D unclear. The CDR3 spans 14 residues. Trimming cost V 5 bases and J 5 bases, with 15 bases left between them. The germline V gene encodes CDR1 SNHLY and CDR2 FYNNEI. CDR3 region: CASSFQVRRETQYF. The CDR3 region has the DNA TGTGCCAGCAGTTTCCAGGTTAGGCGCGAGACCCAGTACTTC.

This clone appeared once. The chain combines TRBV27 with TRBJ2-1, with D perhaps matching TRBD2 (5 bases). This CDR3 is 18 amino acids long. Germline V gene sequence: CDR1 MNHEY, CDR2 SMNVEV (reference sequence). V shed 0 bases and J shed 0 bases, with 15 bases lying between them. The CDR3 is CASSLSGGLKSSYNEQFF. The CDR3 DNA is TGTGCCAGCAGTTTATCGGGCGGGCTCAAGAGCTCCTACAATGAGCAGTTCTTC.

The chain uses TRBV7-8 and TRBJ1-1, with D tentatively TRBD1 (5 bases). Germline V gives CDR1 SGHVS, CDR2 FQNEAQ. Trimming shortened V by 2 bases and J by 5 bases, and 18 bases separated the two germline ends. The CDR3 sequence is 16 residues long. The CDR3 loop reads CASSLRPGRGSTEAFF. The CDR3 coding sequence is TGTGCCAGCAGCTTACGTCCAGGTCGGGGGAGTACTGAAGCTTTCTTT.

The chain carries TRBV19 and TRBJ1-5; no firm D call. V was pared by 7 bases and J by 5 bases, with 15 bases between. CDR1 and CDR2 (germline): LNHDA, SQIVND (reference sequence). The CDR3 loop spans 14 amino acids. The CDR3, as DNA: TGTGCCAGTACCGACAAAGGCCTGTATCAGCCCCAGCATTTT. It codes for CASTDKGLYQPQHF.

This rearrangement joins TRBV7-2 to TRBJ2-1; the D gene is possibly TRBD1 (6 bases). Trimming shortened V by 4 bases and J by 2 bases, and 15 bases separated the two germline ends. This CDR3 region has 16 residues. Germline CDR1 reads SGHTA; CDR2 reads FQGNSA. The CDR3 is CASSSVRDTTYNEQFF. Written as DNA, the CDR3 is TGTGCCAGCAGCTCGGTCCGGGACACGACCTACAATGAGCAGTTCTTC.

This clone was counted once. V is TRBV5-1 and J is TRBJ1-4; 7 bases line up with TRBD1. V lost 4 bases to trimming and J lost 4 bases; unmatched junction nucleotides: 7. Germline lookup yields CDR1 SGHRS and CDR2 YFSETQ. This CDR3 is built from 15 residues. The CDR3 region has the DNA TGCGCCAGCAGCAGAAGGACAGGCGATAATGAAAAACTGTTTTTT. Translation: CASSRRTGDNEKLFF.